The 23 T cell receptor beta chains below were found in one sample sequenced in a study of shared clonotypes between healthy human individuals. The protocol was immunoSEQ multiplex PCR, while the TCRdb copy is restricted to in-frame clones and leaves out a portion. The repertoire holds around 2,100,000 clones, about 95% seen once, with under 1.5% in the top ten. It was CD45RO-negative cells, positively selected for CCR7, that made up naive CD8 cells, with terminally differentiated effector memory CD45RA+ cells excluded. The sequencing sample was made of naive CD8+ T cells sorted from blood. These receptors were obtained from a man aged 18-30 years in good health.

The chain links TRBV7-9 to TRBJ2-3; TRBD2 matches 13 bases. CDR1 SEHNR and CDR2 FQNEAQ come from the germline V gene (reference sequence). The V segment lost 6 bases and the J segment 11 bases; nucleotides outside the gene matches: 11. The CDR3 totals 15 residues. The CDR3 here is CASRPGLAGLGGQYF. DNA of the CDR3: TGTGCCAGCAGGCCGGGACTAGCGGGGCTCGGGGGGCAGTATTTT.

The chain links TRBV7-9 to TRBJ1-2; no definite D call. The CDR3 is made up of 15 amino acids. Per the germline V gene, CDR1 is SEHNR and CDR2 is FQNEAQ (reference sequence). V dropped 5 bases and J dropped 0 bases, with 13 bases sitting between them. The CDR3 nucleotides are TGTGCCAGCAGCCCAGACGGGCCTACTAACTATGGCTACACCTTC. Its protein product is CASSPDGPTNYGYTF. Together with reference TRBV7-9 and TRBJ1-2, the CDR3 gives the full variable domain: DTGVSQNPRHKITKRGQNVTFRCDPISEHNRLYWYRQTLGQGPEFLTYFQNEAQLEKSRLLSDRFSAERPKGSFSTLEIQRTEQGDSAMYLCASSPDGPTNYGYTFGSGTRLTVV.

The chain couples TRBV19 to TRBJ2-1; maybe TRBD2 (5 bases). With 3 bases removed from V and 5 bases from J, the gap between germline ends came to 8 bases. The CDR3 has 13 residues. CDR1 and CDR2 from the germline V gene are LNHDA and SQIVND (reference sequence). This chain's CDR3 is CASSITRHNEQFF. The CDR3 DNA reads TGTGCCAGTAGTATTACTAGACACAATGAGCAGTTCTTC.

This chain uses TRBV28 with TRBJ2-7, with D unresolved. Looked up from germline, CDR1 is MDHEN and CDR2 is SYDVKM. Trimming cost V 3 bases and J 3 bases, with 12 bases left between them. The CDR3 is made up of 14 amino acids. CDR3 amino acids: CASSFNPARYEQYF. As DNA, the CDR3 is TGTGCCAGCAGTTTCAATCCCGCCCGCTACGAGCAGTACTTC.

As concerns this clone: A read error may account for a junction end that differs from germline. The chain carries TRBV7-7 and TRBJ2-3, with 7 bases matching TRBD2. The CDR3 is 16 amino acids. The germline V gene encodes CDR1 SSHAT and CDR2 FNYEAQ (reference sequence). CDR3 DNA: TGTGCTAGCAGCCCCCATCTGCGGGGGAGCACAGATACGCAGTATTTT. This codes for CASSPHLRGSTDTQYF.

The chain combines TRBV6-5 with TRBJ2-5; the D gene is possibly TRBD2 (5 bases). From germline, CDR1 is MNHEY and CDR2 SVGAGI. The CDR3 is 14 amino acids. Trimming shortened V by 5 bases and J by 2 bases, and 12 bases separated the two germline ends. The CDR3 loop is CASSPLSGQETQYF. In DNA, the CDR3 is TGTGCCAGCAGTCCCCTCTCGGGGCAAGAGACCCAGTACTTC.

V gene TRBV19 combines with J gene TRBJ2-7; TRBD2 matches 11 bases. The ends lost 5 bases at V and 3 bases at J; junction bases unmatched: 6. Germline loops: CDR1 LNHDA, CDR2 SQIVND (reference sequence). The CDR3 is made up of 15 amino acids. CDR3 sequence: CASSGGTSGLYEQYF. For the CDR3, the DNA is TGTGCCAGTAGTGGAGGGACTAGCGGCCTCTACGAGCAGTACTTC.

The chain couples TRBV25-1 to TRBJ2-1, with a possible D match to TRBD2 (6 bases). Germline loops: CDR1 MGHDK, CDR2 SYGVNS. CDR3 size: 14 residues. V was clipped by 8 bases and J by 2 bases, with 13 bases between them. The chain's CDR3 is CASPSVNAYNEQFF. DNA of the CDR3: TGTGCCAGCCCTAGCGTTAATGCCTACAATGAGCAGTTCTTC.

The genes are TRBV9 and TRBJ2-2, with TRBD2 matching 11 bases. CDR1 SGDLS and CDR2 YYNGEE come from the germline V gene. V shed 3 bases and J 2 bases; nucleotides not matched to a gene: 6. This CDR3 contains 17 residues. CDR3 bases: TGTGCCAGCAGCGAGTCCGGGACTAGCGGAAACACCGGGGAGCTGTTTTTT. Protein: CASSESGTSGNTGELFF. Together with reference TRBV9 and TRBJ2-2, the CDR3 gives the full variable domain: DSGVTQTPKHLITATGQRVTLRCSPRSGDLSVYWYQQSLDQGLQFLIQYYNGEERAKGNILERFSAQQFPDLHSELNLSSLELGDSALYFCASSESGTSGNTGELFFGEGSRLTVL.

Here the CDR3 reads CASSSGTSLNEQFF. The CDR3 DNA is TGCGCCAGCAGCTCGGGGACTAGCCTCAATGAGCAGTTCTTC. The chain employs TRBV5-1 and TRBJ2-1, with 9 positions matching TRBD2. V dropped 3 bases and J dropped 6; count of bases not matched to a gene: 4. The CDR3 length is 14 residues. CDR1 SGHRS and CDR2 YFSETQ come from the germline V gene.

V usage is TRBV7-9 and J usage is TRBJ2-3; no clear D gene. Trimming cost V 8 bases and J 0 bases, with 21 bases left between them. CDR1 and CDR2 (germline): SEHNR, FQNEAQ (reference sequence). The CDR3 sequence is 17 residues long. The CDR3 sequence is CASPPPGQTKSTDTQYF. In DNA, the CDR3 is TGTGCCAGCCCGCCGCCCGGGCAGACAAAGAGCACAGATACGCAGTATTTT. Combining the CDR3 with reference TRBV7-9 and TRBJ2-3 gives the whole variable domain DTGVSQNPRHKITKRGQNVTFRCDPISEHNRLYWYRQTLGQGPEFLTYFQNEAQLEKSRLLSDRFSAERPKGSFSTLEIQRTEQGDSAMYLCASPPPGQTKSTDTQYFGPGTRLTVL.

The V gene is TRBV27, the J gene TRBJ2-7, with D possibly being TRBD2 (5 bases). From germline, CDR1 is MNHEY and CDR2 SMNVEV (reference sequence). The V gene lost 2 bases and the J gene lost 3 bases, with 14 bases spanning the gap. The CDR3 contains 15 residues. CDR3 in amino acids: CASSLVYGIRYEQYF. In DNA, the CDR3 is TGTGCCAGCAGTTTAGTTTACGGGATTCGCTACGAGCAGTACTTC.

The genes are TRBV5-6 and TRBJ1-6, with TRBD1 as a possible D gene (6 bases). The CDR3 runs 18 residues. From germline, CDR1 is SGHDT and CDR2 YYEEEE. Deletions cut 2 bases from V and 0 bases from J, with 15 bases between. The CDR3 region is CASSFGQFLSSYNSPLHF. The CDR3 bases are TGTGCCAGCAGCTTCGGACAGTTCCTTAGCTCCTATAATTCACCCCTCCACTTT.

V is TRBV11-3 and J is TRBJ1-5; no firm D call. Germline CDR1 is SGHNT and CDR2 is YENEEA. The germline V and J ends were trimmed by 0 bases and 1 base, with 10 bases remaining between them. The CDR3 consists of 16 residues. Written as DNA, the CDR3 is TGTGCCAGCAGCTTAGATATCGGCAGAAGCAATCAGCCCCAGCATTTT. It yields the protein CASSLDIGRSNQPQHF. The complete variable domain, with remaining parts taken from reference TRBV11-3 and TRBJ1-5, reads EAGVVQSPRYKIIEKKQPVAFWCNPISGHNTLYWYLQNLGQGPELLIRYENEEAVDDSQLPKDRFSAERLKGVDSTLKIQPAELGDSAVYLCASSLDIGRSNQPQHFGDGTRLSIL.

The CDR3, as DNA: TGTGCCAGCAGCCTATACCCCGGGGGGTCGTCCGGGGAGCTGTTTTTT. Residues: CASSLYPGGSSGELFF. This chain connects TRBV27 to TRBJ2-2; 7 nucleotides match TRBD2. Germline V gene sequence: CDR1 MNHEY, CDR2 SMNVEV (reference sequence). The trim removed 6 bases at V and 6 bases at J, leaving 13 bases unmatched. The CDR3 sequence is 16 residues long.

The genes are TRBV6-5 and TRBJ2-1; 8 bases are shared with TRBD1. V gave up 2 bases and J gave up 2 bases; unmatched junction bases: 2. Germline V gene data show CDR1 as MNHEY and CDR2 as SVGAGI. The CDR3 extends over 15 amino acids. CDR3 amino acids: CASSYVRGPYNEQFF. The CDR3 region has the DNA TGTGCCAGCAGTTACGTCAGGGGGCCCTACAATGAGCAGTTCTTC.

This chain uses TRBV12-5 with TRBJ1-2; no reliable D call. CDR3 length: 14 amino acids. Deletions cut 3 bases from V and 7 bases from J, with 15 bases between. Looked up from germline, CDR1 is LGHNT and CDR2 is FRNRAP. The CDR3 region has the DNA TGTGCTAGTGGTTTCTTTGGGGTCAACGGTGGCTACACCTTC. It translates to CASGFFGVNGGYTF.

The chain couples TRBV5-6 to TRBJ1-4; D is uncertain. The V end lost 0 bases, the J end lost 8 bases, and 11 bases lay between the germline ends. Per the germline V gene, CDR1 is SGHDT and CDR2 is YYEEEE. CDR3 length: 14 amino acids. CDR3 in DNA: TGTGCCAGCAGCTTGGGAGGTGTGGGGGAAAAACTGTTTTTT. It encodes CASSLGGVGEKLFF.

CDR3 coding DNA: TGTGCCAGCAGCTTAGACGCAGGGTTCGTCGAGCAGTACTTC. Translation gives CASSLDAGFVEQYF. The J gene is TRBJ2-7, the V gene TRBV7-9; the D gene is possibly TRBD1 (5 bases). The CDR3 spans 14 residues. The germline gives CDR1 SEHNR, CDR2 FQNEAQ (reference sequence). The V and J ends lost 1 base and 6 bases respectively, with 13 bases between them.

This clone was found once. The J gene is TRBJ1-5, the V gene TRBV5-5; D possibly corresponds to TRBD1 (5 bases). The germline V gene encodes CDR1 SGHKS and CDR2 YYEKEE (reference sequence). V lost 0 bases and J 5 bases, leaving 9 bases between the germline ends. The CDR3 is 14 amino acids. As DNA, the CDR3 is TGTGCCAGCAGCTTGGTAGGGGTGGATCAGCCCCAGCATTTT. This translates into CASSLVGVDQPQHF. The full variable domain, in which reference TRBV5-5 and TRBJ1-5 provide the parts outside the CDR3, is DAGVTQSPTHLIKTRGQQVTLRCSPISGHKSVSWYQQVLGQGPQFIFQYYEKEERGRGNFPDRFSARQFPNYSSELNVNALLLGDSALYLCASSLVGVDQPQHFGDGTRLSIL.

The J gene is TRBJ2-6, the V gene TRBV6-5; D is tentatively TRBD1 or TRBD2 (6 bases each). The V and J ends lost 4 bases and 4 bases respectively, with 11 bases between them. The CDR3 consists of 15 residues. Germline CDR1 reads MNHEY; CDR2 reads SVGAGI. The CDR3 is CASSSGAEGANVLTF. In nucleotides, the CDR3 is TGTGCCAGCAGTTCGGGGGCGGAGGGGGCCAACGTCCTGACTTTC.

The V gene is TRBV6-5, the J gene TRBJ2-7, with D unresolved. Germline CDR1 MNHEY, CDR2 SVGAGI. This CDR3 is 15 amino acids long. The germline V and J ends were trimmed by 6 bases and 9 bases, with 24 bases remaining between them. The CDR3 loop is CASRSDQVSVDPQYF. The CDR3 DNA sequence: TGTGCCAGCAGATCTGACCAGGTCTCCGTGGATCCGCAGTACTTC.

This rearrangement joins TRBV27 to TRBJ2-1; perhaps TRBD2 as D (6 bases). The CDR3 sequence is 14 residues long. The germline gives CDR1 MNHEY, CDR2 SMNVEV (reference sequence). Deletions cut 7 bases from V and 2 bases from J, with 12 bases between. DNA of the CDR3: TGTGCCAGCACCTATAGCGGACCCTACAATGAGCAGTTCTTC. This translates into CASTYSGPYNEQFF.